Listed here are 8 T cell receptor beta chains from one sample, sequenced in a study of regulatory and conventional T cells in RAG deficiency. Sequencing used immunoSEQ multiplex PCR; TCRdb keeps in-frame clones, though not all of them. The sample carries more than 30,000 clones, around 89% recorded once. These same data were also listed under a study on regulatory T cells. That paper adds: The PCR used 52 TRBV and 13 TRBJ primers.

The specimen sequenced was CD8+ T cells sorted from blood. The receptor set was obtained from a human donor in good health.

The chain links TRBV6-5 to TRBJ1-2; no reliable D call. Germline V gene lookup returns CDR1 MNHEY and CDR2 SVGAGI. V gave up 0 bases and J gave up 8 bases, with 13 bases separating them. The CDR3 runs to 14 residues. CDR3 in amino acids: CASSYSIWAVGYTF. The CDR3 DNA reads TGTGCCAGCAGTTACTCGATCTGGGCGGTGGGCTACACCTTC.

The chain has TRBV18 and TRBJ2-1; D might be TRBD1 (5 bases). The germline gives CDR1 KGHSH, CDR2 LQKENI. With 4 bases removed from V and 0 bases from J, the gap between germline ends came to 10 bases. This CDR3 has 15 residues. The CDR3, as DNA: TGTGCCAGCTCACTACGTGGGGCCTCCTACAATGAGCAGTTCTTC. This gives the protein CASSLRGASYNEQFF.

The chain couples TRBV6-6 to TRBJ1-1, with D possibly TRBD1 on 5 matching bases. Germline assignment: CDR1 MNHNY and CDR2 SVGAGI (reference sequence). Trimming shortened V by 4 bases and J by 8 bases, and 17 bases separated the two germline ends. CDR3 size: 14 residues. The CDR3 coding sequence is TGTGCCAGCAGTTGGACCAAAAATCAGGGAGAAGCTTTCTTT. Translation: CASSWTKNQGEAFF.

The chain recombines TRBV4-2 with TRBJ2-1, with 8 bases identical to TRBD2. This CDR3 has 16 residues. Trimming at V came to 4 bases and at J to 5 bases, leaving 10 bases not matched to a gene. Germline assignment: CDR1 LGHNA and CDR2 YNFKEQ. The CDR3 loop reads CASSPFAGGADNEQFF. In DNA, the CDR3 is TGTGCCAGCAGCCCATTTGCCGGGGGGGCCGACAATGAGCAGTTCTTC.

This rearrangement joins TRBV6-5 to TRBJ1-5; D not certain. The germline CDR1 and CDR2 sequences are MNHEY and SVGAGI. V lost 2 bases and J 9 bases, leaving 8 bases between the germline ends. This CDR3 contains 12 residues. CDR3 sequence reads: CASSYLEGPQHF. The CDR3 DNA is TGTGCCAGCAGTTACCTGGAGGGGCCCCAGCATTTT.

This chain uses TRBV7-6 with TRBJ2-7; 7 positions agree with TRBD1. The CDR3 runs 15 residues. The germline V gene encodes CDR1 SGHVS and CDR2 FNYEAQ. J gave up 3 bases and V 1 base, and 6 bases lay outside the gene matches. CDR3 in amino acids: CASSLEVQGNYEQYF. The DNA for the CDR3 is TGTGCCAGCAGCTTAGAAGTACAGGGGAACTACGAGCAGTACTTC.

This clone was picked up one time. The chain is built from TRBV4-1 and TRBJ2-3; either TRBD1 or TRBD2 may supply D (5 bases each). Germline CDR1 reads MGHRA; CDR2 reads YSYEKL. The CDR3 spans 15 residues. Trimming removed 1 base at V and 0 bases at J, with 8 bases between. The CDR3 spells CASSQGGTSTDTQYF. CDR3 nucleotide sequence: TGCGCCAGCAGCCAAGGGGGGACCAGCACAGATACGCAGTATTTT.

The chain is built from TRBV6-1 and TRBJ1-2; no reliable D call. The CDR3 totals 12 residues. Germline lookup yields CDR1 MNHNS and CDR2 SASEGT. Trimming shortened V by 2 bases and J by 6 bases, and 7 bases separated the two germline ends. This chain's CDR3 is CASSEWVNGYTF. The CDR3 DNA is TGTGCCAGCAGTGAATGGGTCAATGGCTACACCTTC.